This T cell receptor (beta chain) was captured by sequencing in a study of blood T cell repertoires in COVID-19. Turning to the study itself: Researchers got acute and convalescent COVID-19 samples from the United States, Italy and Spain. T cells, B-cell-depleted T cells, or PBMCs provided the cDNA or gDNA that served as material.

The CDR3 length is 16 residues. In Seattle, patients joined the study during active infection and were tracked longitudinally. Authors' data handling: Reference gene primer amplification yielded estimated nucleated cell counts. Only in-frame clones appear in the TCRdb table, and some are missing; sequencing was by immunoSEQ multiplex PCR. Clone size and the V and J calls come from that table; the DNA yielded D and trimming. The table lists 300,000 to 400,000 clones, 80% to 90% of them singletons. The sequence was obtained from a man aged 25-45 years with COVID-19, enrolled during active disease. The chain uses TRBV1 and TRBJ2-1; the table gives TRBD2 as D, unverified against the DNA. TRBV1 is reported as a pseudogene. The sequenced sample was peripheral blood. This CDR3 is CTSSQKLAGKYNEQFF. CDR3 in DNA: TGCACCAGCAGCCAAAAACTAGCGGGCAAATACAATGAGCAGTTCTTC.